This TCR beta chain was sequenced in a study of blood T cell repertoires in COVID-19 (dated by TCRdb to the early 2020s). Background on the whole study: Samples from collaborators originated in the United States, Italy and Spain and spanned both the acute and convalescent phases of COVID-19. The prospective study material was composed of cDNA or gDNA derived from T cells, B-cell-depleted T cells, or PBMCs. Deeply sampled blood TCRbeta repertoires from subjects exposed to, actively infected with, or recovered from COVID-19 were included in the dataset. The repertoires were made available in a free public database intended to serve as a resource for research on the immune response to SARS-CoV-2. The samples were drawn from two sources: the first 160 participants of the ongoing ImmuneRACE study, and 1,254 subjects contributed by 6 global collaborators. A de-identified subject ID, COVID-19 status, age in years and sex were almost always included in the sample metadata. Where HLA class I and class II types were available, the types were taken from metadata supplied by the sample provider, not from assay-based typing. General conclusions and limits of the study: Clinical and demographic metadata were provided uncurated, with the amount varying by source and participant.

Each collaborating institution followed its own protocols to collect whole blood in K2EDTA tubes. For TCRbeta analysis, collaborator samples were shipped as frozen whole blood, as isolated PBMCs, or as DNA extracted from either sample type. TCRbeta CDR3 regions were amplified from genomic DNA by means of the immunoSEQ Assay, a bias-controlled multiplex PCR. From the authors' description of their analysis: The number of nucleated cells in each sample was estimated by amplification of reference gene primers within the assay. Sequence reads were collapsed and filtered to measure the absolute abundance of every unique TCRbeta CDR3 rearrangement. For each sample, productive Simpson clonality was calculated by taking the square root of Simpson's diversity index across productive rearrangements. This immuneACCESS table, as held by TCRdb, lists in-frame sequences with V and J called but not all clones. Of the missing ones, under half trace to an unresolved V gene in checked studies; the others have no known cause. The V and J calls and clone size were taken over from that table, and D and trimming were inferred from the DNA. The table for this sample lists over 100,000 clones; roughly 85% of them were counted only once. 18% of the sample is held by the ten biggest clonotypes.

This clone appeared a few times. Its antigen specificity is not known. No qualities accompany the bases; no much larger clone lies one base away. CDR1 and CDR2 were assigned from the germline V gene as SGHNT and YENEEA. Here V drops 6 bases and J drops 4 bases, and the junction holds 8 bases not matched to any gene. The CDR3 measures 15 amino acids from cysteine to phenylalanine. The sequence is cut down to CDR3 DNA, 45 bases in frame from base 1. Recombination connected TRBV11-3 to TRBJ2-1; 8 central nucleotides agree with TRBD2. The receptor comes from an older woman with acute or convalescent COVID-19. The sample comprised peripheral blood. The CDR3 sequence is CASSLTSGKYNEQFF. Read as DNA, the sequence is TGTGCCAGCAGTCTAACTAGCGGAAAATACAATGAGCAGTTCTTC. Outside the CDR3, residues come from the reference TRBV11-3 and TRBJ2-1 proteins, so the full variable domain is: EAGVVQSPRYKIIEKKQPVAFWCNPISGHNTLYWYLQNLGQGPELLIRYENEEAVDDSQLPKDRFSAERLKGVDSTLKIQPAELGDSAVYLCASSLTSGKYNEQFFGPGTRLTVL.